Listed below are T cell receptor beta chains from one sample, sequenced in a study of cytomegalovirus exposure and HLA in healthy donors. TCRdb's copy holds only in-frame clones and misses some; the assay was immunoSEQ multiplex PCR. The sample carries about 150,000 clones, about three quarters recorded once. The specimen sequenced was PBMCs. The receptors come from a man aged 50 to 60 in good health and CMV-seropositive. Each CDR3 is given with its conserved first and last residue. D genes are given only for firm matches. Size is omitted from some rows. Given values are once, few, many or a class for expanded clones.

v_call: TRBV5-5; d_call: TRBD1; j_call: TRBJ2-3; clone_size: NA; cdr3_nt: TGTGCCAGCAGCTTTCAGGGGGCGGGTGTGCCAGATACGCAGTATTTT; cdr3_aa: CASSFQGAGVPDTQYF
v_call: TRBV7-9; d_call: NA; j_call: TRBJ2-2; clone_size: NA; cdr3_nt: TGTTCCAGCAGCTTAGCGCAGGGGAGCCGGACCGGGGAGCTGTTTTTT; cdr3_aa: CSSSLAQGSRTGELFF
v_call: TRBV7-8; d_call: NA; j_call: TRBJ2-1; clone_size: NA; cdr3_nt: TGTGCCAGCAGTCCATTCGGGTCGAACAATGAGCAGTTCTTC; cdr3_aa: CASSPFGSNNEQFF
v_call: TRBV7-3; d_call: NA; j_call: TRBJ2-7; clone_size: few; cdr3_nt: TGTGCCAGCAGCTCGGGGGGCGGGGAGCAGTACTTC; cdr3_aa: CASSSGGGEQYF
v_call: TRBV29-1; d_call: TRBD1; j_call: TRBJ1-2; clone_size: few; cdr3_nt: TGCAGCGTACGGACAGGGGGCTTCTATGGCTACACCTTC; cdr3_aa: CSVRTGGFYGYTF
v_call: TRBV19; d_call: NA; j_call: TRBJ1-3; clone_size: NA; cdr3_nt: TGTGCCAGTAGTCCCAACAGGTTTTCTTCTGGAAACACCATATATTTT; cdr3_aa: CASSPNRFSSGNTIYF
v_call: TRBV5-1; d_call: TRBD1; j_call: TRBJ2-5; clone_size: NA; cdr3_nt: TGCGCCAGCAGTTATCAGACAGGGAAAGAGACCCAGTACTTC; cdr3_aa: CASSYQTGKETQYF
v_call: TRBV19; d_call: NA; j_call: TRBJ1-1; clone_size: NA; cdr3_nt: TGTGCCAGTAGTAAGGTGGGGCAATTGAACACTGAAGCTTTCTTT; cdr3_aa: CASSKVGQLNTEAFF
v_call: TRBV7-6; d_call: TRBD1; j_call: TRBJ2-1; clone_size: NA; cdr3_nt: TGTGCCAGCAGCCTACAGACAGGGGGCTATGAGCAGTTCTTC; cdr3_aa: CASSLQTGGYEQFF
v_call: TRBV5-6; d_call: NA; j_call: TRBJ2-1; clone_size: few; cdr3_nt: TGTGCCAGCAGCCCGCGGGACAGCTCCTACAATGAGCAGTTCTTC; cdr3_aa: CASSPRDSSYNEQFF
v_call: TRBV5-1; d_call: TRBD1; j_call: TRBJ2-4; clone_size: NA; cdr3_nt: TGCGCCAGCAGCTGGGGGACAGGGGGCAAAAACATTCAGTACTTC; cdr3_aa: CASSWGTGGKNIQYF
v_call: TRBV9; d_call: NA; j_call: TRBJ2-3; clone_size: NA; cdr3_nt: TGTGCCAGCAGCTCAGGGGGCGGGAGGGCCCTCGTCACAGATACGCAGTATTTT; cdr3_aa: CASSSGGGRALVTDTQYF
v_call: TRBV30; d_call: NA; j_call: TRBJ1-3; clone_size: NA; cdr3_nt: TGTGCCTGGAGTGTCGGTGTAGGTGGGGAGTTT; cdr3_aa: CAWSVGVGGEF
v_call: TRBV28; d_call: TRBD1; j_call: TRBJ2-5; clone_size: NA; cdr3_nt: TGTGCCAGCAGCACACCGGGACAGGGATCTAGTTTCGGGGAGACCCAGTACTTC; cdr3_aa: CASSTPGQGSSFGETQYF
v_call: TRBV11-3; d_call: TRBD1; j_call: TRBJ2-7; clone_size: NA; cdr3_nt: TGTGCCAGCAGCTTGACCGGGACAGCCTCCTACGAGCAGTACTTC; cdr3_aa: CASSLTGTASYEQYF
v_call: TRBV11-2; d_call: TRBD2; j_call: TRBJ2-2; clone_size: NA; cdr3_nt: TGTGCCAGCACCCCCACCCCAGCTAGCGGGAGATCCGGGGAGCTGTTTTTT; cdr3_aa: CASTPTPASGRSGELFF
v_call: TRBV7-9; d_call: TRBD1; j_call: TRBJ1-4; clone_size: few; cdr3_nt: TGTGCCAGCAGCACAGGACAGGGGGCTACTAATGAAAAACTGTTTTTT; cdr3_aa: CASSTGQGATNEKLFF
v_call: TRBV18; d_call: NA; j_call: TRBJ1-2; clone_size: NA; cdr3_nt: TGTGCCAGCTCACCAACGGCCAGGGGCTTCTATGGCTACACCTTC; cdr3_aa: CASSPTARGFYGYTF
v_call: TRBV5-4; d_call: NA; j_call: TRBJ1-1; clone_size: few; cdr3_nt: TGTGCCAGCAGCCCCGACACGGCGGAAGCTTTCTTT; cdr3_aa: CASSPDTAEAFF
v_call: TRBV7-2; d_call: TRBD2; j_call: TRBJ2-1; clone_size: few; cdr3_nt: TGTGCCAGCAGCTCCTCTAGCGGGGGGGCCAATGAGCAGTTCTTC; cdr3_aa: CASSSSSGGANEQFF
v_call: TRBV4-1; d_call: NA; j_call: TRBJ2-1; clone_size: NA; cdr3_nt: TGCGCCAGCAGCCAAGGCTGGGGGGGGGCTTCCAATGAGCAGTTCTTC; cdr3_aa: CASSQGWGGASNEQFF
v_call: TRBV19; d_call: NA; j_call: TRBJ1-1; clone_size: few; cdr3_nt: TGTGCCAGTAGTATGTGGGAGGGTACTTCGGAAGCTTTCTTT; cdr3_aa: CASSMWEGTSEAFF
v_call: TRBV11-2; d_call: NA; j_call: TRBJ1-1; clone_size: NA; cdr3_nt: TGTGCCAGCAGCCGGGCGGGACCGCTTAACACTGAAGCTTTCTTT; cdr3_aa: CASSRAGPLNTEAFF
v_call: TRBV5-1; d_call: NA; j_call: TRBJ2-5; clone_size: once; cdr3_nt: TGCGCCAGCAACCTAGGGGACGCGGGGGAGACCCAGTACTTC; cdr3_aa: CASNLGDAGETQYF
v_call: TRBV7-8; d_call: NA; j_call: TRBJ1-6; clone_size: many; cdr3_nt: TGTGCCAGCAGCCTACAGGGCAATTCACCCCTCCACTTT; cdr3_aa: CASSLQGNSPLHF
v_call: TRBV5-1; d_call: NA; j_call: TRBJ2-1; clone_size: NA; cdr3_nt: TGCGCCAGCAGCTTGGGTGGGAGCTCCTACAATGAGCAGTTCTTC; cdr3_aa: CASSLGGSSYNEQFF
v_call: TRBV5-6; d_call: NA; j_call: TRBJ1-5; clone_size: NA; cdr3_nt: TGTGCCAGCTCCATAGGCAATCAGCCCCAGCATTTT; cdr3_aa: CASSIGNQPQHF
v_call: TRBV4-1; d_call: TRBD2; j_call: TRBJ2-5; clone_size: NA; cdr3_nt: TGCGCCAGCAGCCAAGGTGTGATGTCGGCGGGAGGGCCCGGGCGAGAGACCCAGTACTTC; cdr3_aa: CASSQGVMSAGGPGRETQYF
v_call: TRBV21-1; d_call: NA; j_call: TRBJ1-1; clone_size: few; cdr3_nt: TGTGCCAGCAGCAAAGCGGACAGGCCCACTGAAGCTTTCTTT; cdr3_aa: CASSKADRPTEAFF
v_call: TRBV5-1; d_call: NA; j_call: TRBJ2-7; clone_size: NA; cdr3_nt: TGCGCCAGCAGCTCCCCCGGGTTTTTCGAGCAGTACTTC; cdr3_aa: CASSSPGFFEQYF
v_call: TRBV28; d_call: TRBD2; j_call: TRBJ2-3; clone_size: NA; cdr3_nt: TGTGCCAGCAGTCTAGCGGGAGGAAGGACAGATACGCAGTATTTT; cdr3_aa: CASSLAGGRTDTQYF
v_call: TRBV9; d_call: NA; j_call: TRBJ2-7; clone_size: NA; cdr3_nt: TGTGCCAGCAGGGGGGGAAGCAGGGAGCAGTACTTC; cdr3_aa: CASRGGSREQYF
v_call: TRBV5-1; d_call: NA; j_call: TRBJ2-3; clone_size: NA; cdr3_nt: TGCGCCAGCAGCCGGACTAATACAAGACAGGGTCCCCGCACAGATACGCAGTATTTT; cdr3_aa: CASSRTNTRQGPRTDTQYF